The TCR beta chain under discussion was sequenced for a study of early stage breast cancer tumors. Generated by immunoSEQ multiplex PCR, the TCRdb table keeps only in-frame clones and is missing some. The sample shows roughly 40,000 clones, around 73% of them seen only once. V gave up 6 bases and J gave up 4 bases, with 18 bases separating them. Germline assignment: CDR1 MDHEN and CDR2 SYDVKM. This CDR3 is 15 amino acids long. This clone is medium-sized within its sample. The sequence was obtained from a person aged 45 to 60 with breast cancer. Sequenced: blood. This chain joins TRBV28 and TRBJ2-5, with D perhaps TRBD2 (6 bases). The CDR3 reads CASRPEGRLRETQYF. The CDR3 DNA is TGTGCCAGCAGGCCGGAGGGCCGGTTGAGAGAGACCCAGTACTTC.